Listed below are T cell receptor beta chains from one sample, sequenced in a study of identical twins. Each CDR3 protein gets one entry after TCRdb re-called the 5' RACE reads with MiXCR. The sample carries 460,000 or so distinct CDR3 sequences, 14% recorded once. These same data were also listed under a study on yellow fever vaccine responses in identical twins.

Sequencing used CD4+ T cells sorted from blood. Receptors originate from a woman aged 18-29 years in good health. The CDR3 runs from the conserved cysteine through the conserved F or W. The D gene is left open where the match is weak. The listing skips clone size in some rows; elsewhere it reads once, few, many or a size class.

clone size,D gene,V gene,J gene,CDR3 protein,CDR3 DNA
NA,NA,TRBV20-1,TRBJ2-7,CSATRSDPNHPHEQYF,TGCAGTGCCACCAGATCCGACCCTAATCATCCTCACGAGCAGTACTTC
NA,TRBD2,TRBV7-6,TRBJ2-3,CASSSHVKGLAGGDTQYF,TGTGCCAGCAGCTCGCATGTGAAGGGACTAGCGGGAGGAGATACGCAGTATTTT
NA,TRBD2,TRBV7-8,TRBJ2-3,CASSLTGTSGSRGTDTQYF,TGTGCCAGCAGCCTTACCGGGACTAGCGGGAGTCGGGGCACAGATACGCAGTATTTT
once,NA,TRBV5-5,TRBJ2-7,CASSLHQGSIYEQYF,TGTGCCAGCAGCTTGCATCAGGGGTCGATCTACGAGCAGTACTTC
NA,TRBD2,TRBV14,TRBJ2-3,CASSQDTSGLRRTDTQYF,TGTGCCAGCAGCCAAGATACTAGCGGTCTCCGGAGAACAGATACGCAGTATTTT
few,TRBD2,TRBV29-1,TRBJ2-1,CSVELAGGYNEQFF,TGCAGCGTTGAACTAGCGGGCGGTTACAATGAGCAGTTCTTC
few,TRBD2,TRBV6-5,TRBJ2-7,CASSYSGSGGYEQYF,TGTGCCAGCAGTTACTCGGGTAGCGGGGGCTACGAGCAGTACTTC
many,TRBD1,TRBV5-1,TRBJ1-3,CASRWDSSGNTIYF,TGCGCCAGCAGATGGGACAGCTCTGGAAACACCATATATTTT
NA,TRBD2,TRBV30,TRBJ2-1,CAWRVRLASYNEQFF,TGTGCCTGGAGAGTAAGACTAGCCTCCTACAATGAGCAGTTCTTC
NA,TRBD1,TRBV7-9,TRBJ1-2,CASSWDRGRPGGYTF,TGTGCCAGCAGCTGGGACAGGGGCCGACCGGGCGGCTACACCTTC
few,TRBD1,TRBV2,TRBJ1-6,CASMDRGGSPLHF,TGTGCCAGCATGGACAGGGGAGGATCACCCCTCCACTTT
NA,TRBD2,TRBV20-1,TRBJ2-1,CSPSGGTYNEQFF,TGCAGTCCTTCGGGGGGGACCTACAATGAGCAGTTCTTC
few,NA,TRBV20-1,TRBJ2-7,CSARDYERFYEQYF,TGCAGTGCTAGAGATTATGAGCGGTTCTACGAGCAGTACTTC
NA,NA,TRBV3-1,TRBJ2-2,CASSRSYRAVEELFF,TGTGCCAGCAGCCGGTCCTACAGGGCCGTGGAGGAGCTGTTTTTT
NA,TRBD1,TRBV11-2,TRBJ2-7,CASSLLGRGPSYEQYF,TGTGCCAGCAGCTTATTAGGCAGGGGGCCATCCTACGAGCAGTACTTC
few,NA,TRBV6-1,TRBJ2-4,CASSPTGPAGILAKNIQYF,TGTGCCAGCAGTCCTACAGGACCGGCAGGCATACTAGCCAAAAACATTCAGTACTTC
NA,NA,TRBV7-9,TRBJ1-4,CASSPGGASNEKLFF,TGTGCCAGCAGCCCTGGCGGAGCATCTAATGAAAAACTGTTTTTT
few,TRBD1,TRBV5-1,TRBJ1-5,CASSLESGGSGNQPQHF,TGCGCCAGCAGCTTGGAGTCAGGGGGCTCGGGCAATCAGCCCCAGCATTTT
many,NA,TRBV7-9,TRBJ2-4,CASSLAGVAKNIQYF,TGTGCCAGCAGCTTAGCGGGGGTAGCCAAAAACATTCAGTACTTC
NA,NA,TRBV6-5,TRBJ2-1,CASSQLRGEQFF,TGTGCCAGCAGTCAACTGAGGGGTGAGCAGTTCTTC
NA,NA,TRBV3-1,TRBJ2-7,CASSQLHRQASGRDEQYF,TGTGCCAGCAGTCAATTGCACCGACAGGCCTCTGGTAGGGACGAGCAGTACTTC
NA,NA,TRBV11-3,TRBJ2-1,CASSLGAGRDNEQFF,TGTGCCAGCAGCTTGGGTGCTGGTAGGGACAATGAGCAGTTCTTC
NA,TRBD1,TRBV29-1,TRBJ1-2,CSVAAGTANYGYTF,TGCAGCGTTGCCGCTGGGACAGCTAACTATGGCTACACCTTC
many,NA,TRBV4-2,TRBJ2-1,CASSQGISGYNEQFF,TGTGCCAGCAGCCAAGGTATCTCGGGGTACAATGAGCAGTTCTTC
few,NA,TRBV13,TRBJ2-2,CASSPGTAANTGELFF,TGTGCCAGCAGTCCGGGGACCGCCGCGAACACCGGGGAGCTGTTTTTT
NA,NA,TRBV30,TRBJ2-1,CACKTTYNEQFF,TGTGCCTGCAAGACTACCTACAATGAGCAGTTCTTC
NA,NA,TRBV6-5,TRBJ2-5,CASSYSTGVGGETQYF,TGTGCCAGCAGTTACTCGACCGGGGTTGGTGGAGAGACCCAGTACTTC
few,TRBD1,TRBV7-2,TRBJ2-7,CASSLLRDRGTYEQYF,TGTGCCAGCAGCTTATTACGGGACAGGGGCACCTACGAGCAGTACTTC